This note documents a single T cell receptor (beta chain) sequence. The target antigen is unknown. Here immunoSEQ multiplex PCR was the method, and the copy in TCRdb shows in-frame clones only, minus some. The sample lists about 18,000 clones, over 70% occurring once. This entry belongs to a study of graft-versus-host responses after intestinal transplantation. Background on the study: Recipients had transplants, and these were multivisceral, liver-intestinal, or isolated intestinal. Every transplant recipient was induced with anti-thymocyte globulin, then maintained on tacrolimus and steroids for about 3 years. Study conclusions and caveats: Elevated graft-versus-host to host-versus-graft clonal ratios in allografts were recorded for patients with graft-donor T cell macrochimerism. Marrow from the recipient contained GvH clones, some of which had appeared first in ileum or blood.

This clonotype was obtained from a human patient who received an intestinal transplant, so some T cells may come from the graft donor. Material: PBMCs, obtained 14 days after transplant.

The DNA of the CDR3 is TGTGCCAGCAGGGTCGGGGCCCCGGGTTATCAGCCCCAGCATTTT. Amino acids: CASRVGAPGYQPQHF. The rearrangement uses TRBV2 and TRBJ1-5; TRBD1 might be the D (5 bases). The CDR3 has 15 amino acids. CDR1 is SNHLY, CDR2 FYNNEI, per germline. V shed 6 bases and J shed 5 bases, with 17 bases lying between them.